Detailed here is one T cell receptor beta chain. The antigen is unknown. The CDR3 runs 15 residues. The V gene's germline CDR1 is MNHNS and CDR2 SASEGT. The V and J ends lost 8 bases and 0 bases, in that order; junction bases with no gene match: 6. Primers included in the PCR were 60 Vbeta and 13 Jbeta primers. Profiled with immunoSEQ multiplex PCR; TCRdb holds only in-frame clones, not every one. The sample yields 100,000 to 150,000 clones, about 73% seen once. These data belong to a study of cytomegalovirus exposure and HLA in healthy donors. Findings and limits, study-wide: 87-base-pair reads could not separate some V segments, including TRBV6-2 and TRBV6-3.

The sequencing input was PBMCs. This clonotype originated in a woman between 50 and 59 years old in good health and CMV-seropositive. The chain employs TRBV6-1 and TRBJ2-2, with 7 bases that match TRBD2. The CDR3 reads CASWWGGTNTGELFF. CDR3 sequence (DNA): TGTGCCAGCTGGTGGGGGGGAACGAACACCGGGGAGCTGTTTTTT.